Listed below are T cell receptor beta chains from one sample, sequenced in a study of T cell responses to AZD1222 COVID-19 vaccine. The protocol was immunoSEQ multiplex PCR, while the TCRdb copy is restricted to in-frame clones and leaves out a portion. The sample shows about 130,000 clones, approximately 84% of them seen only once. The sequencing here drew on peripheral blood, taken on day 0 of AZD1222 vaccination. All receptors derive from an adult in good health. CDR3s include the opening cysteine and the closing phenylalanine or tryptophan. The order of the fields is J gene, D gene, clone size, V gene, CDR3 DNA, CDR3 protein. D genes are given only for firm matches. Clone sizes are given selectively: once, few, many, or a class where the clone is expanded.

>TRBJ2-7|TRBD1|-|TRBV24-1
TGTGCCACCAGTGATACCGGGACAGGGCCCTACGAGCAGTACTTC
CATSDTGTGPYEQYF
>TRBJ2-1|-|-|TRBV28
TGTGCCAGCAGAGACTGGGGGCCCACATCGGAGCAGTTCTTC
CASRDWGPTSEQFF
>TRBJ2-4|-|-|TRBV7-9
TGTGCCAGCAGCTTAGCGGGGGGGCTGACGGCCAAAAACATTCAGTACTTC
CASSLAGGLTAKNIQYF
>TRBJ2-5|-|-|TRBV5-1
TGCGCCAGCAGCTTGAATACAGGGTACGAAGAGACCCAGTACTTC
CASSLNTGYEETQYF
>TRBJ2-7|-|-|TRBV6-2/TRBV6-3
TGTGCCAGCAGTCGAACGGGACTTGAGGCCTACGAGCAGTACTTC
CASSRTGLEAYEQYF
>TRBJ2-3|-|-|TRBV30
TGTGCCTGGAGTGTAGGACGGGGGTTCACAGATACGCAGTATTTT
CAWSVGRGFTDTQYF
>TRBJ1-2|-|-|TRBV4-2
TGTGCCAGCAGCCAAGCCGTGTCTCACCCCTACACCTTC
CASSQAVSHPYTF
>TRBJ2-2|-|-|TRBV5-1
TGCGCCAGCAGCTTGGTATGGTCCGGGGAGCTGTTTTTT
CASSLVWSGELFF
>TRBJ2-7|-|-|TRBV19
TGTGCCAGTATGGGCCGAGGAGGCTACGAGCAGTACTTC
CASMGRGGYEQYF
>TRBJ1-1|-|-|TRBV16
TGTGCCAGCAGCCACCAACCATCCCTCACAGAAACTGAAGCTTTCTTT
CASSHQPSLTETEAFF
>TRBJ1-4|-|-|TRBV9
TGTGCCAGCAGCAGCGGACAGTTTGAAAAACTGTTTTTT
CASSSGQFEKLFF
>TRBJ1-3|TRBD1|-|TRBV18
TGTGCCAGCTCCGAGGGGGCAGGGAGCTCTGGAAACACCATATATTTT
CASSEGAGSSGNTIYF
>TRBJ1-1|-|-|TRBV6-2/TRBV6-3
TGTGCCAGCAGTTATACATTGGGAGCTTTCTTT
CASSYTLGAFF
>TRBJ1-6|TRBD1|once|TRBV6-5
TGTGCCAGCAGCCGAGGGGGGACAGGGGATTCACCCCTCCACTTT
CASSRGGTGDSPLHF
>TRBJ1-1|-|-|TRBV28
TGTGCCAGCAGCGTCGGGGGACAGAACACTGAAGCTTTCTTT
CASSVGGQNTEAFF
>TRBJ2-1|-|once|TRBV14
TGTGCCAGCAGCCGCGCACTCCCAAATGAGCAGTTCTTC
CASSRALPNEQFF
>TRBJ1-2|-|-|TRBV6-6
TGTGCCGAGAGGCAGGGGTTGGGCTACACCTTC
CAERQGLGYTF
>TRBJ1-2|-|few|TRBV24-1
TGTGCCACCAAGCAAAGTTCGACGGGCGGCTACACCTTC
CATKQSSTGGYTF
>TRBJ2-5|TRBD2|-|TRBV5-4
TGTGCCAGCAACCCGGTGAAAGGCGGGGGAAAAGAGACCCAGTACTTC
CASNPVKGGGKETQYF
>TRBJ1-2|-|-|TRBV4-3
TGCGCCAGCAGCCAAGATCGCACGACAGTCGATTATGGCTACACCTTC
CASSQDRTTVDYGYTF
>TRBJ1-1|-|-|TRBV7-2
TGTGCCAGCAGCTACAGGGTAATGAACACTGAAGCTTTCTTT
CASSYRVMNTEAFF
>TRBJ2-3|-|-|TRBV14
TGTGCCAGCAGCCAAGAATACAGTGCAGATACGCAGTATTTT
CASSQEYSADTQYF
>TRBJ2-7|TRBD1|-|TRBV24-1
TGTGCCACCAGTGATTCGACAGGGGTAGGGTACGAGCAGTACTTC
CATSDSTGVGYEQYF
>TRBJ1-6|TRBD1|-|TRBV18
TGTGCCAGCTCAAGGGACAGCCAGAATTCACCCCTCCACTTT
CASSRDSQNSPLHF
>TRBJ2-3|-|-|TRBV5-1
TGCGCCAGCAGTCTTGGACCAGGTGGAGATACGCAGTATTTT
CASSLGPGGDTQYF
>TRBJ1-6|TRBD1|-|TRBV7-8
TGTGCCAGCAGCGATGGGACAGCAGCGTATTCACCCCTCCACTTT
CASSDGTAAYSPLHF
>TRBJ1-3|-|-|TRBV21-1
TGTGCCAGCAGCCTACCGTGGGACCGGACAGGCCCGTCCTCTGGAAACACCATATATTTT
CASSLPWDRTGPSSGNTIYF
>TRBJ1-1|-|-|TRBV29-1
TGCAGCGTTGAAAACGGGGGAAGTGGCACTGAAGCTTTCTTT
CSVENGGSGTEAFF
>TRBJ2-7|-|-|TRBV12-3/TRBV12-4
TGTGCCAGCAGTTTAGGGGAAAACTACGAGCAGTACTTC
CASSLGENYEQYF
>TRBJ2-3|TRBD1|-|TRBV7-9
TGTGCCAGCAGCCATGGACAGGGTCGGCTGTTAAGCACAGATACGCAGTATTTT
CASSHGQGRLLSTDTQYF
>TRBJ1-1|-|few|TRBV6-1
TGTGCCAGCAGTGACTGGGGACACGTGAACACTGAAGCTTTCTTT
CASSDWGHVNTEAFF
>TRBJ1-6|-|few|TRBV7-2
TGTGCCAGCAGCCCATTTCCAGACCGAAACTATAATTCACCCCTCCACTTT
CASSPFPDRNYNSPLHF
>TRBJ1-1|TRBD1|-|TRBV7-9
TGTGCCAGCAGCTCACAGGGGATGAACACTGAAGCTTTCTTT
CASSSQGMNTEAFF
>TRBJ2-1|TRBD1|-|TRBV24-1
TGTGCCACCAGTGACCCTGGACAGGTCAATGAGCAGTTCTTC
CATSDPGQVNEQFF
>TRBJ2-6|-|-|TRBV5-1
TGCGCCAGCAGCGAAGGGCTTGGGGCCAACGTCCTGACTTTC
CASSEGLGANVLTF
>TRBJ1-2|-|-|TRBV14
TGTGCCAGCAGCCAAGTCGGTATCTATGGCTACACCTTC
CASSQVGIYGYTF
>TRBJ2-7|-|once|TRBV5-6
TGTGCCAGCAGCTTGGCCAGACTCGACGAGCAGTACTTC
CASSLARLDEQYF
>TRBJ1-1|-|-|TRBV19
TGTGCCAGTAGTATAAGGGAGGGGAGATTGAACACTGAAGCTTTCTTT
CASSIREGRLNTEAFF
>TRBJ2-1|TRBD1|-|TRBV24-1
TGTGCCACCAGACCGGGACAGGGGCCTTTGGATGAGCAGTTCTTC
CATRPGQGPLDEQFF
>TRBJ2-5|-|-|TRBV5-1
TGCGCCAGCAGCTTGTTCTCGCCGGTCGAGACCCAGTACTTC
CASSLFSPVETQYF